Given below is one T cell receptor beta chain in context. Its antigen is unknown. Clones were sequenced by immunoSEQ multiplex PCR, and TCRdb holds only the in-frame ones, with some missing. Counted here are almost 85,000 clones, 90% to 95% occurring once; the ten biggest clones make up roughly 9.6%. The data derive from a study of OX40 agonist ivuxolimab in advanced cancers. Study information: Patients treated during dose escalation were battling hepatocellular carcinoma, melanoma, renal cell or head and neck cancer. Overall study findings and caveats: Both blood CD4+ and CD8+ T cells showed clonal growth by week 6 at 0.1 to 3.0 mg/kg.

J gave up 2 bases and V 0 bases, and 4 bases lay outside the gene matches. Germline CDR1 LNHNV, CDR2 YYDKDF (reference sequence). The CDR3 is made up of 15 amino acids. The sample in question was CD4+ or CD8+ T cells sorted from blood, obtained in a trial of the OX40 agonist ivuxolimab. J is TRBJ2-7 and V is TRBV15, with 7 bases that match TRBD1. This receptor was obtained from an adult with an advanced solid tumor such as melanoma, head and neck, liver or kidney cancer. In DNA form, the CDR3 reads TGTGCCACCAGCAGAGATGGGCAGGGGGCCTACGAGCAGTACTTC. This translates into CATSRDGQGAYEQYF.